These 14 T cell receptor beta chains originate from one sample sequenced in a study of cytomegalovirus exposure and HLA in healthy donors. Primers: 60 Vbeta forward and 13 Jbeta reverse. The table came from immunoSEQ multiplex PCR; TCRdb's copy has only in-frame clones and leaves some out. The table lists over 120,000 clones. The sample comprised PBMCs. The source is a male donor in good health and CMV-seronegative.

The chain couples TRBV5-1 to TRBJ2-3, with unresolved D. Germline assignment: CDR1 SGHRS and CDR2 YFSETQ. The germline V and J ends were trimmed by 6 bases and 2 bases, with 7 bases remaining between them. The CDR3 has 12 residues. CDR3 amino acids: CASMENTDTQYF. DNA of the CDR3: TGCGCCAGCATGGAGAACACAGATACGCAGTATTTT.

The genes are TRBV9 and TRBJ1-1, with 8 nucleotides matching TRBD1. The V and J ends lost 4 bases and 1 base, in that order; junction bases with no gene match: 9. Looked up from germline, CDR1 is SGDLS and CDR2 is YYNGEE. This CDR3 comprises 16 residues. The CDR3 is CASSPAGGGRNTEAFF. In nucleotides, the CDR3 is TGTGCCAGCAGCCCGGCAGGGGGCGGACGGAACACTGAAGCTTTCTTT.

The rearrangement links TRBV18 to TRBJ1-1, with 7 bases identical to TRBD1. CDR1 KGHSH and CDR2 LQKENI come from the germline V gene. This CDR3 has 17 residues. V was pared by 1 base and J by 0 bases, with 8 bases of the junction left unmatched. The CDR3 loop is CASSPLETGKMNTEAFF. CDR3 bases: TGTGCCAGCTCACCACTAGAGACAGGGAAGATGAACACTGAAGCTTTCTTT.

The chain carries TRBV28 and TRBJ1-2; D may be TRBD1 (6 bases). V lost 3 bases, J lost 6 bases, and 8 bases lay in between. Looked up from germline, CDR1 is MDHEN and CDR2 is SYDVKM. The CDR3 runs to 12 residues. CDR3 nucleotide sequence: TGTGCCAGCAGTTTGACAGGAAATGGCTACACCTTC. It specifies CASSLTGNGYTF.

CDR3 residues: CASSPFRDRTDQPQHF. The CDR3 DNA reads as TGTGCCAGCAGCCCCTTCCGGGACAGGACCGATCAGCCCCAGCATTTT. This rearrangement joins TRBV7-6 to TRBJ1-5; TRBD1 matches at 8 bases. The CDR3 length is 16 residues. Per the germline V gene, CDR1 is SGHVS and CDR2 is FNYEAQ. Trimming removed 5 bases from V and 5 bases from J; junction bases left unmatched: 11.

J is TRBJ1-6 and V is TRBV28; no reliable D call. CDR3 length equals 15 residues. Germline V gene sequence: CDR1 MDHEN, CDR2 SYDVKM. The V and J ends lost 5 bases and 5 bases respectively, with 13 bases between them. The CDR3: CASSLVLSDNSPLHF. The CDR3 nucleotides read TGTGCCAGCAGTCTGGTCCTTAGTGATAATTCACCCCTCCACTTT.

The V and J genes are TRBV6-5 and TRBJ2-2; no reliable D call. The CDR3 extends over 13 amino acids. CDR1 and CDR2 from the germline V gene are MNHEY and SVGAGI. With 5 bases removed from V and 3 bases from J, the gap between germline ends came to 7 bases. CDR3 in amino acids: CASSRVHTGELFF. CDR3 DNA: TGTGCCAGCAGTCGTGTTCACACCGGGGAGCTGTTTTTT.

Of note for this clone: In the same sample, other DNA sequences code for this CDR3. The chain uses TRBV6-4 and TRBJ2-3; 7 bases match TRBD2. Germline trimming cut 3 bases from V and 1 base from J; bases unmatched to any gene: 1. The CDR3 is 14 residues long. The germline V gene encodes CDR1 MRHNA and CDR2 SNTAGT. DNA of the CDR3: TGTGCCAGCAGTGAGGCGGGGGGCACAGATACGCAGTATTTT. Protein sequence: CASSEAGGTDTQYF.

V is TRBV28 and J is TRBJ2-5; 9 bases map to TRBD2. The CDR3 runs to 18 residues. Trimming removed 2 bases from V and 0 bases from J; junction bases left unmatched: 10. CDR1 and CDR2 from the germline V gene are MDHEN and SYDVKM. The CDR3 reads CASSLPSGGGGHQETQYF. The CDR3 DNA reads TGTGCCAGCAGTTTACCCTCTGGCGGGGGGGGCCACCAAGAGACCCAGTACTTC.

V usage is TRBV7-2 and J usage is TRBJ1-6, with TRBD1 identical over 7 bases. The CDR3 has 16 residues. J gave up 6 bases and V 5 bases, and 10 bases lay outside the gene matches. Germline V gene sequence: CDR1 SGHTA, CDR2 FQGNSA. The CDR3 loop is CASSQDRAGINSPLHF. Here the CDR3 DNA reads TGTGCCAGCAGCCAAGACAGGGCAGGTATTAATTCACCCCTCCACTTT.

The gene calls are TRBV2 and TRBJ2-5, with D perhaps matching TRBD1 (5 bases). The V gene lost 0 bases and the J gene lost 13 bases, with 15 bases spanning the gap. The CDR3 spans 13 residues. The germline CDR1 and CDR2 sequences are SNHLY and FYNNEI. This chain's CDR3 is CASSEALGARRYF. CDR3 coding DNA: TGTGCCAGCAGTGAAGCGCTTGGGGCGCGGCGGTACTTC.

The V call is TRBV29-1, the J call TRBJ2-7, with D perhaps TRBD2 (7 bases). The CDR3 loop spans 11 amino acids. V lost 6 bases to trimming and J lost 4 bases, with 10 bases between them. Looked up from germline, CDR1 is SQVTM and CDR2 is ANQGSEA. In nucleotides, the CDR3 is TGCAGCGTGGGGGGGCATTACGAGCAGTACTTC. It codes for CSVGGHYEQYF.

The gene calls are TRBV7-9 and TRBJ2-5; TRBD1 is a possible D gene (6 bases). The CDR3 runs 14 residues. Trimming pared 0 bases from V and 4 bases from J, leaving 9 bases between. The germline V gene has CDR1 SEHNR and CDR2 FQNEAQ (reference sequence). The CDR3: CASSLAGRGETQYF. DNA of the CDR3: TGTGCCAGCAGCTTAGCGGGCAGGGGAGAGACCCAGTACTTC.

The chain recombines TRBV11-2 with TRBJ1-2, with TRBD1 matching over 10 bases. The CDR3 covers 15 residues. CDR1 is SGHAT and CDR2 is FQNNGV in the germline V gene. The ends lost 1 base at V and 4 bases at J; junction bases unmatched: 3. This chain's CDR3 is CASSLVTGGLYGYTF. In nucleotides, the CDR3 is TGTGCCAGCAGCTTAGTGACAGGGGGCCTCTATGGCTACACCTTC. The full variable domain, with the rest looked up from reference TRBV11-2 and TRBJ1-2, is EAGVAQSPRYKIIEKRQSVAFWCNPISGHATLYWYQQILGQGPKLLIQFQNNGVVDDSQLPKDRFSAERLKGVDSTLKIQPAKLEDSAVYLCASSLVTGGLYGYTFGSGTRLTVV.